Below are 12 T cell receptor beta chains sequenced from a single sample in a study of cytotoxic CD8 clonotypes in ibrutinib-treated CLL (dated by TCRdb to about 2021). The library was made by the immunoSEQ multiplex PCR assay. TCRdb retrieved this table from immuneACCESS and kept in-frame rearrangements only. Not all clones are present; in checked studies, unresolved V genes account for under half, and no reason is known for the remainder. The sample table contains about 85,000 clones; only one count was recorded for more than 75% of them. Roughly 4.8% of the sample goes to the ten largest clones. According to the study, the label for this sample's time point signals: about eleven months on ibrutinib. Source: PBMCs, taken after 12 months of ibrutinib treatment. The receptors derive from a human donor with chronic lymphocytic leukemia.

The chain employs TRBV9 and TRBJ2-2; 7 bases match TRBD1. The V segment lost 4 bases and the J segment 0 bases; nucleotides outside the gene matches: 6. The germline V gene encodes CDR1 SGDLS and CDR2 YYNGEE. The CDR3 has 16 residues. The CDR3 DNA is TGTGCCAGCAGCAGGGCGCAGGGGGCGAACACCGGGGAGCTGTTTTTT. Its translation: CASSRAQGANTGELFF.

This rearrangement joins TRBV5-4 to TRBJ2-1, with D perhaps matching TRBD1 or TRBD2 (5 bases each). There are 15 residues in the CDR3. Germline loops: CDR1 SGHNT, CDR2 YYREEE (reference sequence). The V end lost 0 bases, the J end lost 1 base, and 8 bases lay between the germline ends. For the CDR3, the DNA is TGTGCCAGCAGCTTGGGGGGGTTTTCCTACAATGAGCAGTTCTTC. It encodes CASSLGGFSYNEQFF.

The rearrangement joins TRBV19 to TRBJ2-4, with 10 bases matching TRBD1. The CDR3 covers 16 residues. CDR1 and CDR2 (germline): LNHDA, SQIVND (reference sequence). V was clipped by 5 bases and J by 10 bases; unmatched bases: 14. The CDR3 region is CASSPPGTGVWGIQYF. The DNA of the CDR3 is TGTGCCAGTAGTCCTCCCGGGACAGGGGTTTGGGGTATTCAGTACTTC.

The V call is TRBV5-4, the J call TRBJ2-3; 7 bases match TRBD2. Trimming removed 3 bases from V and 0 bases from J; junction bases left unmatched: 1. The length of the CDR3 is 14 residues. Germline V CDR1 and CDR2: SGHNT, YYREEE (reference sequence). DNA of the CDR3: TGTGCCAGCAGCTGGGACTACAGCACAGATACGCAGTATTTT. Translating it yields CASSWDYSTDTQYF.

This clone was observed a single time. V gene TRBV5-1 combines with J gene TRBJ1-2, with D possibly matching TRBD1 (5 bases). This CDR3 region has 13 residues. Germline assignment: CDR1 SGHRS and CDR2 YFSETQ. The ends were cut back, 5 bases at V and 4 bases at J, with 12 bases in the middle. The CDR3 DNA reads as TGCGCCAGCAGTGGGGCCGCAGCCTATGGCTACACCTTC. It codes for CASSGAAAYGYTF.

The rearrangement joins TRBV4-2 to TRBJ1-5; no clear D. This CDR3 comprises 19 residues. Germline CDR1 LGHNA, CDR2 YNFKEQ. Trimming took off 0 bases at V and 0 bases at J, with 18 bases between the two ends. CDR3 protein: CASSQDSGLWDYSNQPQHF. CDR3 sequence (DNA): TGTGCCAGCAGCCAAGATTCAGGTCTTTGGGATTATAGCAATCAGCCCCAGCATTTT.

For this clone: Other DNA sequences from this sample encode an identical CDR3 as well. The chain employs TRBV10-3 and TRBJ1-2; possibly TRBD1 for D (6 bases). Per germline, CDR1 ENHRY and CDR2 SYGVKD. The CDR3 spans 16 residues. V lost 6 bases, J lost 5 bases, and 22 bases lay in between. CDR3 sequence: CAIRGSGATPGYGYTF. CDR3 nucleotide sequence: TGTGCCATCAGGGGCTCGGGGGCCACCCCTGGTTATGGCTACACCTTC.

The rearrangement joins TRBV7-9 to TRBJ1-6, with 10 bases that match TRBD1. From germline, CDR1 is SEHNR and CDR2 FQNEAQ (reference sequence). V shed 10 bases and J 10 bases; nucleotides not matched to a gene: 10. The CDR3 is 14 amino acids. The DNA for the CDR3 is TGTGCCACCCCGACCGGGACAGGGGCCTCACCCCTCCACTTT. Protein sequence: CATPTGTGASPLHF.

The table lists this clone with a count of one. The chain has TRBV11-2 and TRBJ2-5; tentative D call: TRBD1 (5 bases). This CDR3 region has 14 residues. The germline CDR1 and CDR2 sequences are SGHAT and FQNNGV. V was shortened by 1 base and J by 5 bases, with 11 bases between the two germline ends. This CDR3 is CASSLGQGGETQYF. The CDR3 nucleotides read TGTGCCAGCAGCTTAGGCCAGGGCGGCGAGACCCAGTACTTC.

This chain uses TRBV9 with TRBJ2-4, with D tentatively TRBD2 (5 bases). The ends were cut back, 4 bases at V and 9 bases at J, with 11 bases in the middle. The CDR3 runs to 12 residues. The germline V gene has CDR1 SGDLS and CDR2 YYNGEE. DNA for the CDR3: TGTGCCAGCAGCCCCCGGGAAGGCATTCAGTACTTC. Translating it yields CASSPREGIQYF. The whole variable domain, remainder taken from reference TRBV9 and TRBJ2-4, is DSGVTQTPKHLITATGQRVTLRCSPRSGDLSVYWYQQSLDQGLQFLIQYYNGEERAKGNILERFSAQQFPDLHSELNLSSLELGDSALYFCASSPREGIQYFGAGTRLSVL.

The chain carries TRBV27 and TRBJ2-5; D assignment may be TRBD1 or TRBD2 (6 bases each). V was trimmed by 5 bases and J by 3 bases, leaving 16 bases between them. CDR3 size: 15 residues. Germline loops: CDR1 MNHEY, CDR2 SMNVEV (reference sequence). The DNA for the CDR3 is TGTGCCAGCAGTCCCCGGGGGCTCGGCAAAGAGACCCAGTACTTC. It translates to CASSPRGLGKETQYF.

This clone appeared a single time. DNA of the CDR3: TGTGCCAGCAGGCAAAGGGCCACTGAAGCTTTCTTT. Translating it yields CASRQRATEAFF. The gene calls are TRBV7-2 and TRBJ1-1; D is ambiguous. This CDR3 comprises 12 residues. Trimming stripped 6 bases from V and 4 bases from J, with 9 bases between. The germline gives CDR1 SGHTA, CDR2 FQGNSA.